The clone carrying this T cell receptor beta chain was detected only a few times. Its antigen is as yet unknown. The sample is drawn from a study of Ad26.COV2.S vaccination and SARS-CoV-2 variants. Study context: Dosing was one shot or two shots 56 days apart.

Study-wide findings and caveats: Quantification of TCR breadth and depth may have yielded underestimates of total T cell responses. Vaccinees reportedly had broad spike-specific CD8+ and CD4+ T cell responses.

The CDR3 sequence is 14 residues long. The J segment lost 7 bases and the V segment lost 6 bases, leaving 6 bases of the junction unmatched. Per the germline V gene, CDR1 is MDHEN and CDR2 is SYDVKM. Treatment of the sample: 15 to 20 received Ad26.COV2.S at low or high dose, single or two shots; roughly five received placebo; per-sample allocation not given. Following the first vaccine or placebo injection, samples were taken on day 63. Here immunoSEQ multiplex PCR was the method, and the copy in TCRdb shows in-frame clones only, minus some. The sample lists 400,000 to 450,000 clones, 90% seen once, with about 12% in the top ten.

Sequences were derived from peripheral blood, sampled in a trial of Ad26.COV2.S vaccine versus placebo. The chain carries TRBV28 and TRBJ1-5; TRBD1 agrees at 10 bases. This clonotype was sampled from a person aged 18 to 65 who received the Ad26.COV2.S COVID-19 vaccine or a placebo. Here the CDR3 DNA reads TGTGCCAGCAGGGAGGGACAGGGGAGGCAGCCCCAGCATTTT. Translation gives CASREGQGRQPQHF.